This T cell receptor (beta chain) is drawn from a study of response to subunit inactivated influenza vaccine. Study-wide results and caveats: Seasonal influenza vaccination, on each occasion, was suggested by the authors to recruit few new T cells.

Per germline, CDR1 SGHDT and CDR2 YYEEEE. V lost 3 bases to trimming and J lost 2 bases; unmatched junction nucleotides: 8. The CDR3 runs 16 residues. MiXCR, run by TCRdb on the RT-PCR reads, gives a single entry per CDR3 protein. The sample lists roughly 650,000 distinct CDR3 sequences, more than 15% occurring once. This clonotype was seen a handful of times. Its antigen remains unknown. This receptor was identified in a middle-aged man who received an inactivated influenza vaccine. Material: PBMCs from blood, obtained 12 days after vaccination. The chain links TRBV5-6 to TRBJ1-3; 7 nucleotides agree with TRBD1. In DNA, the CDR3 is TGTGCCAGCAGCTCCCCGGGACAGAAAGCTGGAAACACCATATATTTT. Its protein is CASSSPGQKAGNTIYF. Looking up the rest from reference TRBV5-6 and TRBJ1-3 gives the full variable domain: DAGVTQSPTHLIKTRGQQVTLRCSPKSGHDTVSWYQQALGQGPQFIFQYYEEEERQRGNFPDRFSGHQFPNYSSELNVNALLLGDSALYLCASSSPGQKAGNTIYFGEGSWLTVV.